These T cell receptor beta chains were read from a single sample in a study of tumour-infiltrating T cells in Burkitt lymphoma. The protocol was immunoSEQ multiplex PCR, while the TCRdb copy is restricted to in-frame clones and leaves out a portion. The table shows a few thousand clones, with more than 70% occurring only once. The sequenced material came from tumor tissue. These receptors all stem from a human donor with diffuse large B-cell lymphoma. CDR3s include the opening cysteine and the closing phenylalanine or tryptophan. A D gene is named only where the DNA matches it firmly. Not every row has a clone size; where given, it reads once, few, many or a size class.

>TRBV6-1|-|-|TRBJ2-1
CASSEGVDLSYNEQFF
TGTGCCAGCAGTGAAGGCGTTGACCTCTCCTACAATGAGCAGTTCTTC
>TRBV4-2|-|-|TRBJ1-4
CASSQDPWTATNEKLFF
TGTGCCAGCAGCCAAGACCCATGGACGGCAACTAATGAAAAACTGTTTTTT
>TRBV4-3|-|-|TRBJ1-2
CASSQDRGGGYTF
TGCGCCAGCAGCCAAGACAGGGGTGGTGGCTACACCTTC
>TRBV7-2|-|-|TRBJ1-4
CASSFRVGEEKLFF
TGTGCCAGCAGCTTCCGGGTCGGGGAAGAAAAACTGTTTTTT
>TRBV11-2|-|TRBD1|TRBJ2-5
CASSLGRKQGEETQYF
TGTGCCAGCAGCTTAGGTAGGAAGCAGGGGGAAGAGACCCAGTACTTC
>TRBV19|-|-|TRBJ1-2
CASSLGTYGYTF
TGTGCCAGTAGTCTCGGGACCTATGGCTACACCTTC
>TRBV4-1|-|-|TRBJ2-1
CASSQGSYNEQFF
TGCGCCAGCAGCCAAGGCTCCTACAATGAGCAGTTCTTC
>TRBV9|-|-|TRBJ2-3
CASSPARNPRADTQYF
TGTGCCAGCAGCCCCGCGCGAAATCCACGGGCAGATACGCAGTATTTT
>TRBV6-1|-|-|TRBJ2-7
CASSEWAGHLYEQYF
TGTGCCAGCAGTGAATGGGCGGGACACCTCTACGAGCAGTACTTC
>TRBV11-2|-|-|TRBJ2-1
CASSLLGSPYNEQFF
TGTGCCAGCAGCTTATTGGGGTCGCCCTACAATGAGCAGTTCTTC
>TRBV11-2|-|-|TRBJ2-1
CALQGSYNEQFF
TGTGCCTTACAGGGCTCCTACAATGAGCAGTTCTTC
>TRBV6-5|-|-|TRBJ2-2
CASSLGQNTGELFF
TGTGCCAGCAGCCTGGGACAGAACACCGGGGAGCTGTTTTTT
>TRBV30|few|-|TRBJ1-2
CAWSQGGAQGYTF
TGTGCCTGGAGTCAAGGGGGGGCACAGGGCTACACCTTC
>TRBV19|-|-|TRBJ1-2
CASSPGFRDYGYTF
TGTGCCAGTAGCCCGGGATTTCGGGATTATGGCTACACCTTC
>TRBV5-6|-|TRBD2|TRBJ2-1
CASSYWRTSGRNEQFF
TGTGCCAGCAGCTATTGGCGGACTAGCGGGAGGAATGAGCAGTTCTTC
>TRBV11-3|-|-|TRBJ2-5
CASSPTGTQETQYF
TGTGCCAGCAGCCCCACAGGGACGCAAGAGACCCAGTACTTC
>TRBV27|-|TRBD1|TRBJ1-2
CASSSRTGSYGYTF
TGTGCCAGCAGTTCACGGACAGGGAGCTATGGCTACACCTTC
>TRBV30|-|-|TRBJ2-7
CAWKLAIGEQYF
TGTGCCTGGAAGCTAGCGATAGGAGAACAGTACTTC
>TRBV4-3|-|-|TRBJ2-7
CASSPEPGQGYEQYF
TGCGCCAGCAGCCCTGAACCTGGACAAGGCTACGAGCAGTACTTC
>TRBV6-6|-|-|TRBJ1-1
CASSYGGTGEAFF
TGTGCCAGCAGTTACGGGGGAACGGGTGAAGCTTTCTTT
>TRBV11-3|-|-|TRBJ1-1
CASSLGQGRTEAFF
TGTGCCAGCAGCTTAGGACAAGGGCGGACTGAAGCTTTCTTT
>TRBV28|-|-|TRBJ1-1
CASIPEGILNTEAFF
TGTGCCAGCATTCCTGAAGGAATCCTGAACACTGAAGCTTTCTTT
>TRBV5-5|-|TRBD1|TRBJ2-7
CASSRGPEQYF
TGTGCCAGCAGCAGGGGGCCCGAGCAGTACTTC
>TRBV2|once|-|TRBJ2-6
CASSGGYDVLTF
TGTGCCAGCAGTGGGGGTTACGACGTCCTGACTTTC
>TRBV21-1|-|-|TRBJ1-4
CASREGLTNEKLFF
TGTGCCAGCAGAGAGGGCCTCACTAATGAAAAACTGTTTTTT
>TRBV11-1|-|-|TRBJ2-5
CASSLSRKETQYF
TGTGCCAGCAGCCTAAGTAGGAAGGAGACCCAGTACTTC
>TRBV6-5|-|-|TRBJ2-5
CASSGHPLQETQYF
TGTGCCAGTTCGGGACACCCTCTCCAAGAGACCCAGTACTTC
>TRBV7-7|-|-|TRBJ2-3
CASSLGGYTDTQYF
TGTGCTAGCAGCTTAGGAGGATACACAGATACGCAGTATTTT
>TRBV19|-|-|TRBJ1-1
CASSLGSGWGTEAFF
TGTGCCAGTAGTCTGGGAAGCGGGTGGGGCACTGAAGCTTTCTTT
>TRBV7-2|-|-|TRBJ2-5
CASSLAGDGGTQYF
TGTGCCAGCAGCTTAGCCGGGGACGGTGGGACCCAGTACTTC
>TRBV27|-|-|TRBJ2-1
CASSPLASSSYNEQFF
TGTGCCAGCAGTCCATTAGCGTCGAGCTCCTACAATGAGCAGTTCTTC
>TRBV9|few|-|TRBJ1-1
CASSEGWRGAEAFF
TGTGCCAGCAGCGAGGGATGGAGGGGGGCTGAAGCTTTCTTT
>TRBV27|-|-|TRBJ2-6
CASSFTGTSGANVLTF
TGTGCCAGCAGTTTCACAGGGACCTCTGGGGCCAACGTCCTGACTTTC
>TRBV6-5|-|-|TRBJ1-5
CASSYREGQPQHF
TGTGCCAGCAGTTACAGGGAAGGTCAGCCCCAGCATTTT
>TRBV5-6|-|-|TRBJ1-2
CASSGTESLYYGYTF
TGTGCCAGCAGCGGGACGGAAAGTCTTTATTATGGCTACACCTTC
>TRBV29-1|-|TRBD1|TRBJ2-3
CSTGTGGLSDTQYF
TGCAGCACTGGGACAGGGGGCTTATCAGATACGCAGTATTTT
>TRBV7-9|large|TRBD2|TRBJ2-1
CASSPGTSSRNYNEQFF
TGTGCCAGCAGCCCAGGGACTAGCAGCCGGAATTACAATGAGCAGTTCTTC
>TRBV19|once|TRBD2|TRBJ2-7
CASRPTSGIDEQYF
TGTGCCAGTAGGCCGACTAGCGGGATCGACGAGCAGTACTTC
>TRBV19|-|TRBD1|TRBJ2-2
CASSPGDRADGELFF
TGTGCCAGTAGTCCGGGGGACAGGGCGGACGGGGAGCTGTTTTTT
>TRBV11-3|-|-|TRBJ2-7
CASSFRRDVSYEQYF
TGTGCCAGCAGCTTCAGGAGGGACGTCTCCTACGAGCAGTACTTC